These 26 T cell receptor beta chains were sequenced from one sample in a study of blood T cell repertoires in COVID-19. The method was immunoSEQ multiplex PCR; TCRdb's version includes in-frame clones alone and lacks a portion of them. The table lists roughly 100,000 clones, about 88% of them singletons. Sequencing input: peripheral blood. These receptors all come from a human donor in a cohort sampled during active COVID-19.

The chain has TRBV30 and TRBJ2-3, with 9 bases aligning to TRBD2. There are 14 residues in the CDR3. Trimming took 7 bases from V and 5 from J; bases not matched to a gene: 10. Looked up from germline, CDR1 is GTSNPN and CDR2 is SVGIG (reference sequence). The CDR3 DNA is TGTGCCTCATCGTCACTAGCGGGTTTAGATACGCAGTATTTT. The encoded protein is CASSSLAGLDTQYF.

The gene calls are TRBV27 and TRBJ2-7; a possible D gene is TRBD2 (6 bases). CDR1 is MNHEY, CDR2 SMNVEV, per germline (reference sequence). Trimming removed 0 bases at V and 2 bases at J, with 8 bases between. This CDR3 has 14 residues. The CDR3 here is CASSLSGGTYEQYF. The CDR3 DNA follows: TGTGCCAGCAGTTTATCGGGAGGAACCTACGAGCAGTACTTC.

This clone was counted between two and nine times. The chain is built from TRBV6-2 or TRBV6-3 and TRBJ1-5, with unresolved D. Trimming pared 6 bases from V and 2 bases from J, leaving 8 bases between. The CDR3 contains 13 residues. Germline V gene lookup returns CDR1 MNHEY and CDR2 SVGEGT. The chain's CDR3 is CASSDNRNQPQHF. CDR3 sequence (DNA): TGTGCCAGCAGCGACAATCGCAATCAGCCCCAGCATTTT.

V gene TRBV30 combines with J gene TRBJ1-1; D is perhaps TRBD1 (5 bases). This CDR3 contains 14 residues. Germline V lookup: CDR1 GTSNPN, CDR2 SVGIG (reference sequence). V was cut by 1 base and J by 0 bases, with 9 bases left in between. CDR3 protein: CAWSGRGMNTEAFF. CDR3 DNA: TGTGCCTGGAGTGGTCGGGGGATGAACACTGAAGCTTTCTTT.

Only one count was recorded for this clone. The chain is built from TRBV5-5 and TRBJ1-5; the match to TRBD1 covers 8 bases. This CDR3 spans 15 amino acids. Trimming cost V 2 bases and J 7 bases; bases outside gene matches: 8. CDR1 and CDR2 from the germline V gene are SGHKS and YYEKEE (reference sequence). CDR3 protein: CASSLGTGYGQPQHF. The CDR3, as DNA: TGTGCCAGCAGCTTAGGGACAGGATACGGGCAGCCCCAGCATTTT. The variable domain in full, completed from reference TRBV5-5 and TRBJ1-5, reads DAGVTQSPTHLIKTRGQQVTLRCSPISGHKSVSWYQQVLGQGPQFIFQYYEKEERGRGNFPDRFSARQFPNYSSELNVNALLLGDSALYLCASSLGTGYGQPQHFGDGTRLSIL.

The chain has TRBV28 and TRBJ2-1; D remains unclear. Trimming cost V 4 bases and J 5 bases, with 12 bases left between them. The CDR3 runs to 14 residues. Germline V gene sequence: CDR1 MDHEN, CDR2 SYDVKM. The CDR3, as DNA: TGTGCCAGCAGTTCCAATTTACCTAACAATGAGCAGTTCTTC. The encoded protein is CASSSNLPNNEQFF. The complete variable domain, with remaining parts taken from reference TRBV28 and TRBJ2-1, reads DVKVTQSSRYLVKRTGEKVFLECVQDMDHENMFWYRQDPGLGLRLIYFSYDVKMKEKGDIPEGYSVSREKKERFSLILESASTNQTSMYLCASSSNLPNNEQFFGPGTRLTVL.

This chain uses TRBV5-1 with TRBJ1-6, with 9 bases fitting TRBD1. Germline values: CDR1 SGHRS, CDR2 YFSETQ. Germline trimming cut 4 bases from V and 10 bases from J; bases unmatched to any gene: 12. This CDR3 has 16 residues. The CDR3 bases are TGCGCCAGCAGCCCAGAACCGGGACAGGGAAAGTCACCCCTCCACTTT. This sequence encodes CASSPEPGQGKSPLHF.

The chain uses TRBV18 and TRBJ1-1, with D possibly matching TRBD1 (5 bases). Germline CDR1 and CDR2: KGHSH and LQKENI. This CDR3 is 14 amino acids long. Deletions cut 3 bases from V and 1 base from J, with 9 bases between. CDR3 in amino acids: CASSPGRQNTEAFF. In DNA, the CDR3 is TGTGCCAGCTCACCGGGGCGGCAGAACACTGAAGCTTTCTTT.

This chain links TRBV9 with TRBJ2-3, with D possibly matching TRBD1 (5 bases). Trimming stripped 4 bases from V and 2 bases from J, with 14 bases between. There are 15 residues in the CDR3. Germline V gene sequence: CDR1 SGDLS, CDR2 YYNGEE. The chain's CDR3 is CASSPRTTYTDTQYF. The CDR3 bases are TGTGCCAGCAGCCCGCGGACAACCTACACAGATACGCAGTATTTT.

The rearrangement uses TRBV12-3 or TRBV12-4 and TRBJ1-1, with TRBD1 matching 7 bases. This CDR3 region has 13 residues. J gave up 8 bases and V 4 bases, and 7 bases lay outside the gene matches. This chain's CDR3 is CASSSRPGQEAFF. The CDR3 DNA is TGTGCCAGCAGTTCTAGACCGGGACAGGAAGCTTTCTTT.

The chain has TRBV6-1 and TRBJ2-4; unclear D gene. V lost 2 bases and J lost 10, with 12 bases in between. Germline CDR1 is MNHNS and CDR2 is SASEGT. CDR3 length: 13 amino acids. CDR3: CASSEQAGHIQYF. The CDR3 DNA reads TGTGCCAGCAGTGAACAGGCAGGTCATATTCAGTACTTC.

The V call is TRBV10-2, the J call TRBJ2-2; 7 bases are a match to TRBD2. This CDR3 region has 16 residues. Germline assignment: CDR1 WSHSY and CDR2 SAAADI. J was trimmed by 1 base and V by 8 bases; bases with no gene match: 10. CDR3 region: CASEPLGLENTGELFF. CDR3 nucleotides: TGCGCCAGCGAGCCCCTAGGACTAGAGAACACCGGGGAGCTGTTTTTT.

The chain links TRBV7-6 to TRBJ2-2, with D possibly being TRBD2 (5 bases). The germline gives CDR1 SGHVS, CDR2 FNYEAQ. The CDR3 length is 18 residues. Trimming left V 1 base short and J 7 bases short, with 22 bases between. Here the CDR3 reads CASSLVPPVGELGGELFF. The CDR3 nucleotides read TGTGCCAGCAGCTTAGTCCCCCCTGTCGGGGAGCTGGGCGGGGAGCTGTTTTTT.

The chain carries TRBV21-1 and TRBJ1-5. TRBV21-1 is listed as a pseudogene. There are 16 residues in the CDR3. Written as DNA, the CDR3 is TGTGCCAGCAGCAAAGAGGGCCGGACGGGGACTTTACCCCAGCATTTT. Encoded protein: CASSKEGRTGTLPQHF.

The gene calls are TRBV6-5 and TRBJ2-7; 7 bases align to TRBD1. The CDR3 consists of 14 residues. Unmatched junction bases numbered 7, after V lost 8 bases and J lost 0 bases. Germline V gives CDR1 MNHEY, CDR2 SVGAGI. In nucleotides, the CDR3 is TGTGCCAGCGCCCCCGGGACAGCCTCCTACGAGCAGTACTTC. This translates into CASAPGTASYEQYF.

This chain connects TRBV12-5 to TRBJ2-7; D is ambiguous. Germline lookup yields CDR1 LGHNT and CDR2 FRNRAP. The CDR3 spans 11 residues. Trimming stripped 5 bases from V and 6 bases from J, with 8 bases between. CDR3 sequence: CASGLPSEQYF. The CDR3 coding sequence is TGTGCTAGTGGTCTCCCGAGCGAGCAGTACTTC.

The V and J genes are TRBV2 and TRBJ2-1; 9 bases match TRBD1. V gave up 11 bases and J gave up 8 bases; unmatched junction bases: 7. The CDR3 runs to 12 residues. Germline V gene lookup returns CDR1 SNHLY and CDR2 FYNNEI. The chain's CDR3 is CAGRDRVDEQFF. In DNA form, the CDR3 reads TGTGCCGGAAGGGACAGGGTGGATGAGCAGTTCTTC.

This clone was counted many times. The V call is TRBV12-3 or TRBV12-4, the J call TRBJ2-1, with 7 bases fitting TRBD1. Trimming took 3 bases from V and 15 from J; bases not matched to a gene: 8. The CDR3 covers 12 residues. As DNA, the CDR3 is TGTGCCAGCAGTTTCGACAGGGAAAGAGGGTTCTTC. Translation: CASSFDRERGFF.

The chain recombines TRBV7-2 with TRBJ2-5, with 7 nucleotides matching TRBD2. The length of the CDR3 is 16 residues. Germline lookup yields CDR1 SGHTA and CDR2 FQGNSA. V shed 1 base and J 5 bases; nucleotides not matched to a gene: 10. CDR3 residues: CASSLGGAGPRETQYF. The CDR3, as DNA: TGTGCCAGCAGCTTAGGGGGAGCGGGGCCCAGGGAGACCCAGTACTTC.

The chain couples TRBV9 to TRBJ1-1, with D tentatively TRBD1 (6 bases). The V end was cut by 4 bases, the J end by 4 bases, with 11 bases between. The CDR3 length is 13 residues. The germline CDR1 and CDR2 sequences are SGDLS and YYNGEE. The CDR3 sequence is CASSLLTGTEAFF. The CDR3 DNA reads TGTGCCAGCAGCTTGTTGACAGGCACTGAAGCTTTCTTT.

The CDR3 DNA reads as TGTGCCAGCAGCTTAGCTAGGGACAGGGTCTCGGGTACGCAGTATTTT. Translating gives CASSLARDRVSGTQYF. V usage is TRBV7-9 and J usage is TRBJ2-3; TRBD1 matches at 9 bases. The CDR3 has 16 residues. The V segment lost 0 bases and the J segment 8 bases; nucleotides outside the gene matches: 9. Germline CDR1 is SEHNR and CDR2 is FQNEAQ (reference sequence).

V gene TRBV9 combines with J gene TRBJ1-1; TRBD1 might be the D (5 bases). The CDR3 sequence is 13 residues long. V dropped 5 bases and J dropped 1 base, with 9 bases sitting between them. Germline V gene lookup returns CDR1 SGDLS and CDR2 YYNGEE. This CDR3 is CASSQGSNTEAFF. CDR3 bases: TGTGCCAGCAGTCAGGGTTCGAACACTGAAGCTTTCTTT. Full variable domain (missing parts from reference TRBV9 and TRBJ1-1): DSGVTQTPKHLITATGQRVTLRCSPRSGDLSVYWYQQSLDQGLQFLIQYYNGEERAKGNILERFSAQQFPDLHSELNLSSLELGDSALYFCASSQGSNTEAFFGQGTRLTVV.

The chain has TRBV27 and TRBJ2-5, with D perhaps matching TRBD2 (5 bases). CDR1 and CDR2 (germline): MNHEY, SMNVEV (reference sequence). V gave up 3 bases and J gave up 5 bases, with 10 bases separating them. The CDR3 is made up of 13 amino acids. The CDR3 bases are TGTGCCAGCAGTTTCTCCCGAGGGGAGACCCAGTACTTC. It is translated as CASSFSRGETQYF.

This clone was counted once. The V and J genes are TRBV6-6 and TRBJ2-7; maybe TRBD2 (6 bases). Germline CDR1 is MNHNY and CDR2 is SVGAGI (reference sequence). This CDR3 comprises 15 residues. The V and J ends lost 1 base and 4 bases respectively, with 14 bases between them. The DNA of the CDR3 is TGTGCCAGCAGTTACTTTGCGGCAGGAGGGTACGAGCAGTACTTC. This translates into CASSYFAAGGYEQYF.

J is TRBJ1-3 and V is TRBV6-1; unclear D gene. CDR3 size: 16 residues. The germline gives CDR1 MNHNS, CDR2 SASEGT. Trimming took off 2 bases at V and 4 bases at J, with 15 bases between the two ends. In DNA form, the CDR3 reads TGTGCCAGCAGTGAAAGGATAGGAACAGCCGGAAACACCATATATTTT. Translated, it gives CASSERIGTAGNTIYF.

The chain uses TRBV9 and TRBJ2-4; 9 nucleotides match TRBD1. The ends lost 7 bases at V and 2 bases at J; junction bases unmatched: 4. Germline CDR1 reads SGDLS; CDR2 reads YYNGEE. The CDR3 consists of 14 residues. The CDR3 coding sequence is TGTGCCAGCTCGGGACAGGGTTCCAAAAACATTCAGTACTTC. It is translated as CASSGQGSKNIQYF.